The 32 T cell receptor beta chains given below trace back to one sample, sequenced in a study of shared clonotypes between healthy human individuals (dated by TCRdb to the early 2020s). The library was produced with the immunoSEQ multiplex PCR assay. Here the immuneACCESS table is served through TCRdb, limited to in-frame sequences with V and J called. Missing clones are a known gap in these copies; in checked studies unresolved V genes cover under half, and the rest lacks a known reason. For this sample the table gives 330,000 or so clones, of which 74% were detected only once. Around 10% of the sample lies in the top ten. The specimen was memory CD4+ T cells sorted from blood. The intended sense of this specimen's cell subset or site label: CD45RA-negative fraction. These receptors were taken from a man between 25 and 39 years old in good health.

Ten or more counts support this clone. The V and J genes are TRBV6-1 and TRBJ2-4; TRBD1 agrees at 7 bases. The CDR3 has 16 amino acids. With 1 base clipped from V and 0 bases from J, the junction kept 3 bases outside the gene matches. Germline lookup yields CDR1 MNHNS and CDR2 SASEGT. CDR3 in DNA: TGTGCCAGCAGTGAAGTCCCAGGGGGAGCCAAAAACATTCAGTACTTC. It encodes CASSEVPGGAKNIQYF.

This clone was recorded at least ten times. The sample has other DNA sequences that encode this CDR3 too. V and J are TRBV18 and TRBJ1-2; 7 bases are shared with TRBD1. The CDR3 covers 16 residues. Germline V gives CDR1 KGHSH, CDR2 LQKENI. Trimming took 3 bases from V and 3 from J; bases not matched to a gene: 10. The CDR3 bases are TGTGCCAGCTCACCTATACCAGGGACAGAAGACTATGGCTACACCTTC. The encoded protein is CASSPIPGTEDYGYTF.

This clone was seen a few times. This sequence joins TRBV2 and TRBJ1-4; 9 bases align to TRBD1. CDR1 and CDR2 (germline): SNHLY, FYNNEI. The junction had 5 bases not matched to a gene; V was cut back by 5 bases and J by 1 base. The CDR3 runs 16 residues. CDR3 nucleotide sequence: TGTGCCAGCAGTCCCGACAGGGGGGTAACTAATGAAAAACTGTTTTTT. The encoded protein is CASSPDRGVTNEKLFF.

V usage is TRBV6-1 and J usage is TRBJ2-1; 8 bases are a match to TRBD1. Germline loops: CDR1 MNHNS, CDR2 SASEGT. The CDR3 covers 14 residues. Unmatched junction bases numbered 7, after V lost 6 bases and J lost 6 bases. The chain's CDR3 is CASRTGVPSNEQFF. DNA for the CDR3: TGTGCCAGCAGGACAGGGGTTCCCAGCAATGAGCAGTTCTTC.

CDR3 DNA sequence: TGTGCCAGCAGTTTAACAGGGGCCTACGAGCAGTACTTC. As protein: CASSLTGAYEQYF. The chain recombines TRBV28 with TRBJ2-7; 7 nucleotides line up with TRBD1. The trim removed 2 bases at V and 2 bases at J, leaving 0 bases unmatched. Germline-derived CDR1 and CDR2 are MDHEN and SYDVKM. The CDR3 loop spans 13 amino acids.

This chain uses TRBV28 with TRBJ2-5, with D unclear. The CDR3 is 14 residues long. V was pared by 3 bases and J by 1 base, with 9 bases between. Germline-derived CDR1 and CDR2 are MDHEN and SYDVKM. The CDR3 nucleotides are TGTGCCAGCAGTTTGAGAGACCTCCAAGAGACCCAGTACTTC. Protein product: CASSLRDLQETQYF.

The chain couples TRBV2 to TRBJ1-1, with a tentative D call TRBD1 (5 bases). CDR3 length: 13 residues. Trimming shortened V by 7 bases and J by 4 bases, and 13 bases separated the two germline ends. CDR1 SNHLY and CDR2 FYNNEI come from the germline V gene. The CDR3 DNA follows: TGTGCCAGCACCTTAGGGGCGGGCACTGAAGCTTTCTTT. It yields the protein CASTLGAGTEAFF.

The chain joins TRBV7-9 to TRBJ1-1; D remains unclear. V was cut by 2 bases and J by 3 bases, with 10 bases left in between. The CDR3 loop spans 14 amino acids. From germline, CDR1 is SEHNR and CDR2 FQNEAQ (reference sequence). In DNA form, the CDR3 reads TGTGCCAGCAGCTTATTAGGCGGTTACACTGAAGCTTTCTTT. Its protein product is CASSLLGGYTEAFF.

This clone was detected once. The chain joins TRBV7-2 to TRBJ2-3; 10 nucleotides align to TRBD2. V trimming: 6 bases; J trimming: 2 bases; junction bases outside the gene matches: 5. Germline V gene lookup returns CDR1 SGHTA and CDR2 FQGNSA. The CDR3 runs 15 residues. In nucleotides, the CDR3 is TGTGCCAGCAGGTCAACTAGCGGGGCCACAGATACGCAGTATTTT. It codes for CASRSTSGATDTQYF.

The rearrangement links TRBV5-1 to TRBJ2-3; 10 bases line up with TRBD2. Germline CDR1 reads SGHRS; CDR2 reads YFSETQ. The trim removed 0 bases at V and 0 bases at J, leaving 7 bases unmatched. The CDR3 spans 18 residues. CDR3 protein: CASSLAVLAGASTDTQYF. In DNA form, the CDR3 reads TGCGCCAGCAGCTTGGCCGTTCTAGCGGGAGCTAGCACAGATACGCAGTATTTT. The full variable domain, rest sourced from reference TRBV5-1 and TRBJ2-3, is KAGVTQTPRYLIKTRGQQVTLSCSPISGHRSVSWYQQTPGQGLQFLFEYFSETQRNKGNFPGRFSGRQFSNSRSEMNVSTLELGDSALYLCASSLAVLAGASTDTQYFGPGTRLTVL.

V usage is TRBV7-2 and J usage is TRBJ1-2; D is perhaps TRBD1 (6 bases). Trimming took off 8 bases at V and 9 bases at J, with 22 bases between the two ends. Germline V gene data show CDR1 as SGHTA and CDR2 as FQGNSA. The CDR3 sequence is 14 residues long. CDR3 bases: TGTGCCAGCGACACACAGGGAGTCATGGTTAGCTACACCTTC. Translating it yields CASDTQGVMVSYTF.

Remarks on this clone: No conserved phenylalanine or tryptophan ends this CDR3, so it is likely a read error. No DNA is shown, since the ends of the CDR3 on it are uncertain; the CDR3 is the one TCRdb lists. The chain couples TRBV12-2 to TRBJ2-7. TRBV12-2 is described as a pseudogene. The CDR3 is made up of 12 amino acids, end residues included. The CDR3 here is CASRSPDSLSRG.

This clone was counted at least ten times. The chain uses TRBV19 and TRBJ1-5; no clear D gene. Trimming left V 7 bases short and J 0 bases short, with 13 bases between. The CDR3 runs 15 residues. Germline CDR1 and CDR2: LNHDA and SQIVND (reference sequence). CDR3 nucleotides: TGTGCCAGTACGTTGTCAGTCTATAGCAATCAGCCCCAGCATTTT. Translating it yields CASTLSVYSNQPQHF.

This clone was seen a single time. As DNA, the CDR3 is TGCGCCAGCAGTGAGTCGAGGCCAGGGGTCCCTAGGAATGAGCAGTTCTTC. It translates to CASSESRPGVPRNEQFF. The chain links TRBV10-1 to TRBJ2-1; D is perhaps TRBD1 (6 bases). Germline V gives CDR1 WNHNN, CDR2 SYGVQD (reference sequence). The CDR3 totals 17 residues. Trimming stripped 0 bases from V and 7 bases from J, with 19 bases between.

The V and J genes are TRBV29-1 and TRBJ1-2; 7 bases are a match to TRBD1. CDR1 is SQVTM and CDR2 is ANQGSEA in the germline V gene. The CDR3 sequence is 12 residues long. With V trimmed by 1 base and J by 8 bases, 4 bases remained unmatched. In nucleotides, the CDR3 is TGCAGCGTTGAAGGCCAGGGGGTCGGCTACACCTTC. It specifies CSVEGQGVGYTF.

The chain employs TRBV7-2 and TRBJ2-3; 14 nucleotides match TRBD2. V lost 2 bases and J lost 5; bases outside the gene matches: 3. The CDR3 sequence is 16 residues long. Germline V lookup: CDR1 SGHTA, CDR2 FQGNSA. The CDR3: CASSLLGLAGEDTQYF. The CDR3 DNA sequence: TGTGCCAGCAGCTTATTGGGACTAGCGGGAGAAGATACGCAGTATTTT.

The V and J genes are TRBV5-6 and TRBJ2-2, with D maybe TRBD1 (6 bases). V was trimmed by 3 bases and J by 7 bases, leaving 16 bases between them. The germline CDR1 and CDR2 sequences are SGHDT and YYEEEE. The CDR3 is made up of 15 amino acids. This CDR3 is CASSSRDKRYGELFF. Written as DNA, the CDR3 is TGTGCCAGCAGCTCCCGGGACAAACGATACGGGGAGCTGTTTTTT.

The chain joins TRBV11-1 to TRBJ1-1, with a weak D call TRBD1 (6 bases). The CDR3 covers 15 residues. V shed 6 bases and J shed 2 bases, with 16 bases lying between them. Germline CDR1 is SGHAT and CDR2 is FQDESV (reference sequence). The CDR3 here is CASRDRTAPNTEAFF. The DNA of the CDR3 is TGTGCCAGCAGGGACCGGACAGCTCCCAACACTGAAGCTTTCTTT. Looking up the rest from reference TRBV11-1 and TRBJ1-1 gives the full variable domain: EAEVAQSPRYKITEKSQAVAFWCDPISGHATLYWYRQILGQGPELLVQFQDESVVDDSQLPKDRFSAERLKGVDSTLKIQPAELGDSAMYLCASRDRTAPNTEAFFGQGTRLTVV.

The V gene is TRBV5-8, the J gene TRBJ1-2; 7 nucleotides agree with TRBD1. The germline V gene has CDR1 SGHTS and CDR2 YDEGEE. This CDR3 spans 15 amino acids. J gave up 2 bases and V 2 bases, and 6 bases lay outside the gene matches. CDR3 coding DNA: TGTGCCAGCAGCTTAGATCCGACAGGGAACTATGGCTACACCTTC. Protein: CASSLDPTGNYGYTF.

The CDR3, as DNA: TGTGCCAGCAGCTTAGGGAGGACTAGCGGGAAATACGAGACCCAGTACTTC. Translated, it gives CASSLGRTSGKYETQYF. The chain couples TRBV11-2 to TRBJ2-5, with 12 bases that match TRBD2. The CDR3 covers 17 residues. The trim removed 1 base at V and 5 bases at J, leaving 8 bases unmatched. The germline V gene encodes CDR1 SGHAT and CDR2 FQNNGV.

This clone was recorded a few times. The V and J genes are TRBV27 and TRBJ2-3; a possible D gene is TRBD2 (5 bases). Looked up from germline, CDR1 is MNHEY and CDR2 is SMNVEV (reference sequence). This CDR3 spans 16 amino acids. The V and J ends lost 3 bases and 3 bases respectively, with 16 bases between them. CDR3 in amino acids: CASSFLEGSETDTQYF. The CDR3 nucleotides read TGTGCCAGCAGTTTCCTTGAGGGATCGGAAACAGATACGCAGTATTTT.

The chain uses TRBV7-8 and TRBJ2-7; 8 positions agree with TRBD2. The CDR3 contains 12 residues. J gave up 6 bases and V 7 bases, and 5 bases lay outside the gene matches. Germline V gene sequence: CDR1 SGHVS, CDR2 FQNEAQ. CDR3 bases: TGTGCCAGCAACCCGGGAGGGAGCGAGCAGTACTTC. Translating it yields CASNPGGSEQYF.

V is TRBV7-2 and J is TRBJ2-5; 9 bases fit TRBD2. The DNA end favors TRBJ2-7, so the J call may be wrong. Germline loops: CDR1 SGHTA, CDR2 FQGNSA. This CDR3 region has 14 residues. The CDR3 protein is CASGLWREGSEQYF. CDR3 sequence (DNA): TGTGCCAGCGGGTTGTGGCGGGAGGGCAGCGAGCAGTACTTC.

The V gene is TRBV6-5, the J gene TRBJ2-3, with a weak D call TRBD2 (6 bases). CDR3 length: 16 amino acids. Trimming left V 4 bases short and J 4 bases short, with 18 bases between. Germline assignment: CDR1 MNHEY and CDR2 SVGAGI. This CDR3 reads CASSFYGLSGADTQYF. In nucleotides, the CDR3 is TGTGCCAGCAGTTTCTATGGGTTATCGGGGGCAGATACGCAGTATTTT.

V usage is TRBV20-1 and J usage is TRBJ2-7; 9 bases match TRBD2. Germline V CDR1 and CDR2: DFQATT, SNEGSKA (reference sequence). This CDR3 spans 11 amino acids. CDR3: CSASTGLAEIV. The CDR3 nucleotides are TGCAGTGCTTCGACGGGACTAGCTGAAATCGTC.

J is TRBJ2-1 and V is TRBV7-8; 7 positions agree with TRBD2. J was trimmed by 4 bases and V by 5 bases; bases with no gene match: 11. This CDR3 is built from 16 residues. The germline V gene encodes CDR1 SGHVS and CDR2 FQNEAQ. CDR3 sequence (DNA): TGTGCCAGCAGCCCCGAAGAATGGCGGGGGTACAATGAGCAGTTCTTC. Its protein product is CASSPEEWRGYNEQFF. Full variable domain (remainder filled in from reference TRBV7-8 and TRBJ2-1): GAGVSQSPRYKVAKRGQDVALRCDPISGHVSLFWYQQALGQGPEFLTYFQNEAQLDKSGLPSDRFFAERPEGSVSTLKIQRTQQEDSAVYLCASSPEEWRGYNEQFFGPGTRLTVL.

The chain has TRBV27 and TRBJ2-3; a weak D match, TRBD2 (6 bases). The germline V gene has CDR1 MNHEY and CDR2 SMNVEV (reference sequence). The ends were cut back, 4 bases at V and 6 bases at J, with 17 bases in the middle. This CDR3 has 15 amino acids. The DNA for the CDR3 is TGTGCCAGCAGTTCACTAGCTCCTAAGTCGGATACGCAGTATTTT. Amino acid sequence: CASSSLAPKSDTQYF.

The rearrangement uses TRBV13 and TRBJ2-7; 12 bases are a match to TRBD2. From germline, CDR1 is PRHDT and CDR2 FYEKMQ (reference sequence). The CDR3 sequence is 19 residues long. Trimming removed 0 bases from V and 1 base from J; junction bases left unmatched: 10. As DNA, the CDR3 is TGTGCCAGCAGCTTAGGCCTTGCTAGCGGGAGGGCCAAGTCCTACGAGCAGTACTTC. Translation gives CASSLGLASGRAKSYEQYF. Filled out from reference TRBV13 and TRBJ2-7, the complete variable domain reads AAGVIQSPRHLIKEKRETATLKCYPIPRHDTVYWYQQGPGQDPQFLISFYEKMQSDKGSIPDRFSAQQFSDYHSELNMSSLELGDSALYFCASSLGLASGRAKSYEQYFGPGTRLTVT.

CDR3 sequence reads: CASGLGAKHADTQYF. The CDR3 DNA is TGTGCCAGCGGGCTCGGGGCTAAACACGCAGATACGCAGTATTTT. The rearrangement links TRBV11-2 to TRBJ2-3; D may be TRBD1 or TRBD2 (5 bases each). Per germline, CDR1 SGHAT and CDR2 FQNNGV. The CDR3 extends over 15 amino acids. V lost 8 bases and J lost 4, with 19 bases in between.

Comment on this clone: A read error may be the cause here, since a much bigger clone is one base away. V usage is TRBV2 and J usage is TRBJ1-1; TRBD1 might be the D (5 bases). The V end lost 7 bases, the J end lost 7 bases, and 10 bases lay between the germline ends. CDR3 length: 11 residues. Per germline, CDR1 SNHLY and CDR2 FYNNEI. The CDR3 DNA sequence: TGTGCCAGCACGGGGGACGTTGAAGCTTTCTTT. Encoded protein: CASTGDVEAFF.

The V gene is TRBV7-2, the J gene TRBJ1-5, with D perhaps TRBD1 (5 bases). Germline CDR1 SGHTA, CDR2 FQGNSA. The CDR3 loop spans 17 amino acids. V was pared by 3 bases and J by 0 bases, with 15 bases between. This CDR3 is CASSFTIFGGSNQPQHF. In DNA, the CDR3 is TGTGCCAGCAGCTTCACAATTTTCGGGGGTAGCAATCAGCCCCAGCATTTT.

V and J are TRBV19 and TRBJ2-1, with 8 bases that match TRBD2. J lost 2 bases, V lost 5 bases, and 8 bases had no gene match. The CDR3 contains 16 residues. Looked up from germline, CDR1 is LNHDA and CDR2 is SQIVND (reference sequence). The CDR3 loop is CASSPQSGRTYNEQFF. CDR3 coding DNA: TGTGCCAGTAGTCCCCAGAGCGGGAGAACCTACAATGAGCAGTTCTTC.